The rows below give T cell receptor beta chains drawn from one sample of a study of blood T cell repertoires in COVID-19. Method: immunoSEQ multiplex PCR; TCRdb's copy keeps in-frame clones and lacks some. The data show 150,000 to 200,000 clones, 70% to 90% seen once. The specimen sequenced was PBMCs or T cells enriched from blood (not recorded which). These receptor sequences come from a man between 40 and 49 years old who had recovered from COVID-19. Each CDR3 is given with its conserved first and last residue. A D gene is named only where the DNA matches it firmly. The size entry is marked missing in some rows and otherwise reads once, few, many or a size class.

D gene: .; J gene: TRBJ2-3; V gene: TRBV18; clone size: .; CDR3 DNA: TGTGCCAGCTCAAAACAGATTGGGACAGATACGCAGTATTTT; CDR3 protein: CASSKQIGTDTQYF
D gene: TRBD1; J gene: TRBJ1-2; V gene: TRBV2; clone size: .; CDR3 DNA: TGTGCCAGCAGGGAGGACAGGGGGCTTGGCTACACCTTC; CDR3 protein: CASREDRGLGYTF
D gene: TRBD1; J gene: TRBJ2-5; V gene: TRBV30; clone size: .; CDR3 DNA: TGTGCCTGGATAGGGACAGGGGGTATGGAGACCCAGTACTTC; CDR3 protein: CAWIGTGGMETQYF
D gene: .; J gene: TRBJ2-5; V gene: TRBV7-9; clone size: .; CDR3 DNA: TGTGCCAGCAGCTTTAATCTCGTAGAGACCCAGTACTTC; CDR3 protein: CASSFNLVETQYF
D gene: TRBD2; J gene: TRBJ2-3; V gene: TRBV27; clone size: many; CDR3 DNA: TGTGCCAGCAGTTTACTAGCGGGGCGCACAGATACGCAGTATTTT; CDR3 protein: CASSLLAGRTDTQYF
D gene: TRBD1; J gene: TRBJ1-4; V gene: TRBV18; clone size: .; CDR3 DNA: TGTGCCAGCTCACCGGGACAGGGCAATGAAAAACTGTTTTTT; CDR3 protein: CASSPGQGNEKLFF
D gene: .; J gene: TRBJ2-1; V gene: TRBV7-8; clone size: .; CDR3 DNA: TGTGCCAGCAGCCTAGGGACTCCAACCTACAATGAGCAGTTCTTC; CDR3 protein: CASSLGTPTYNEQFF
D gene: .; J gene: TRBJ1-2; V gene: TRBV6-4; clone size: .; CDR3 DNA: TGTGCCAGCAGTGATCCGCGGGGCTACACCTTC; CDR3 protein: CASSDPRGYTF
D gene: .; J gene: TRBJ1-2; V gene: TRBV7-3; clone size: many; CDR3 DNA: TGTGCCAGCAGCCCCCCGGGAGTGGTCTATGGCTACACCTTC; CDR3 protein: CASSPPGVVYGYTF
D gene: TRBD2; J gene: TRBJ2-2; V gene: TRBV4-2; clone size: .; CDR3 DNA: TGTGCCAGCAGCCAAGGGAACGGGGGGGCATTGACCGGGGAGCTGTTTTTT; CDR3 protein: CASSQGNGGALTGELFF
D gene: .; J gene: TRBJ2-3; V gene: TRBV7-8; clone size: .; CDR3 DNA: TGTGCCAGCAAAGACAGCCCCTCTAGCACAGATACGCAGTATTTT; CDR3 protein: CASKDSPSSTDTQYF
D gene: .; J gene: TRBJ2-6; V gene: TRBV5-6; clone size: .; CDR3 DNA: TGTGCCAGCAGCCTGGTTTCCCGTACATCTGGGGCCAACGTCCTGACTTTC; CDR3 protein: CASSLVSRTSGANVLTF
D gene: .; J gene: TRBJ1-3; V gene: TRBV5-5; clone size: .; CDR3 DNA: TGTGCCAGCAGCTTGTTAGCTGGGTCCGGAAACACCATATATTTT; CDR3 protein: CASSLLAGSGNTIYF
D gene: .; J gene: TRBJ1-5; V gene: TRBV5-1; clone size: .; CDR3 DNA: TGCGCCAGCAGCTTGGCTGTAGGGGGGGGCAATCAGCCCCAGCATTTT; CDR3 protein: CASSLAVGGGNQPQHF
D gene: .; J gene: TRBJ2-3; V gene: TRBV5-1; clone size: once; CDR3 DNA: TGCGCCAGCAAGATTATGATAGGCACAGATACGCAGTATTTT; CDR3 protein: CASKIMIGTDTQYF
D gene: TRBD2; J gene: TRBJ2-3; V gene: TRBV19; clone size: .; CDR3 DNA: TGTGCCAGTAGTATACAGGTCCGAGCGGGGGGGCGGGATACGCAGTATTTT; CDR3 protein: CASSIQVRAGGRDTQYF
D gene: TRBD2; J gene: TRBJ2-1; V gene: TRBV4-1; clone size: .; CDR3 DNA: TGCGCCAGCAGCCCCAGAACTAGCGGAGTCTACAATGAGCAGTTCTTC; CDR3 protein: CASSPRTSGVYNEQFF
D gene: .; J gene: TRBJ2-7; V gene: TRBV5-5; clone size: .; CDR3 DNA: TGTGCCAGCAGCTTCCGGGACACCGGATCCTACGAGCAGTACTTC; CDR3 protein: CASSFRDTGSYEQYF
D gene: .; J gene: TRBJ1-5; V gene: TRBV7-2; clone size: .; CDR3 DNA: TGTGCCAGCAGCTTAGATGGACTCGGGCGTCAGCCCCAGCATTTT; CDR3 protein: CASSLDGLGRQPQHF
D gene: .; J gene: TRBJ1-5; V gene: TRBV21-1; clone size: .; CDR3 DNA: TGTGCCAGCAGCGGCACAGGGGGCTTCAATCAGCCCCAGCATTTT; CDR3 protein: CASSGTGGFNQPQHF
D gene: .; J gene: TRBJ2-5; V gene: TRBV5-1; clone size: once; CDR3 DNA: TGCGCCAGCAGCTTGGGGACAAGTAAAGAGACCCAGTACTTC; CDR3 protein: CASSLGTSKETQYF
D gene: .; J gene: TRBJ1-2; V gene: TRBV2; clone size: .; CDR3 DNA: TGTGCCAGCAGTGAAACCGGGAAGGGGGAAGGCTACACCTTC; CDR3 protein: CASSETGKGEGYTF
D gene: .; J gene: TRBJ1-1; V gene: TRBV29-1; clone size: .; CDR3 DNA: TGCAGCGTTGGAGAGCGGGACCCTGAAGCTTTCTTT; CDR3 protein: CSVGERDPEAFF
D gene: TRBD1; J gene: TRBJ1-3; V gene: TRBV19; clone size: .; CDR3 DNA: TGTGCCAGTAGTATCCCCCGGGGACAGAAGAGACCCTCTGGAAACACCATATATTTT; CDR3 protein: CASSIPRGQKRPSGNTIYF
D gene: .; J gene: TRBJ2-1; V gene: TRBV5-1; clone size: .; CDR3 DNA: TGCGCCAGCAGCTTGGAAGGTAGGGCCGGAGGTATCTTC; CDR3 protein: CASSLEGRAGGIF
D gene: .; J gene: TRBJ2-1; V gene: TRBV5-6; clone size: .; CDR3 DNA: TGTGCCAGCAGTCTAGCGACAGGGATAGATTACAATGAGCAGTTCTTC; CDR3 protein: CASSLATGIDYNEQFF
D gene: TRBD1; J gene: TRBJ1-6; V gene: TRBV11-2; clone size: .; CDR3 DNA: TGTGCCAGCAGCTTAGTAGAAGGGGGCGATCGGGCCCTCCACTTT; CDR3 protein: CASSLVEGGDRALHF
D gene: .; J gene: TRBJ1-5; V gene: TRBV2; clone size: .; CDR3 DNA: TGTGCCAGCGGGGCCGAAGGGTATCAGCCCCAGCATTTT; CDR3 protein: CASGAEGYQPQHF
D gene: TRBD1; J gene: TRBJ2-5; V gene: TRBV7-3; clone size: .; CDR3 DNA: TGTGCCAGCAGCATTGACAGGGTCCAAGAGACCCAGTACTTC; CDR3 protein: CASSIDRVQETQYF
D gene: TRBD1; J gene: TRBJ1-5; V gene: TRBV6-2/TRBV6-3; clone size: .; CDR3 DNA: TGTGCCAGCAGTCATACCGGGACAGGGCTGCAGCCCCAGCATTTT; CDR3 protein: CASSHTGTGLQPQHF
D gene: .; J gene: TRBJ1-1; V gene: TRBV4-1; clone size: few; CDR3 DNA: TGCGCCAGCAGCCAAGATCAGGGGACTGAAGCTTTCTTT; CDR3 protein: CASSQDQGTEAFF
D gene: TRBD1; J gene: TRBJ1-5; V gene: TRBV19; clone size: .; CDR3 DNA: TGTGCCAGTAGAAGTCGAGGGGGCTATTATCAGCCCCAGCATTTT; CDR3 protein: CASRSRGGYYQPQHF
D gene: .; J gene: TRBJ1-3; V gene: TRBV2; clone size: .; CDR3 DNA: TGTGCCAGCAGTGGATCTCAGTGGAACACCATATATTTT; CDR3 protein: CASSGSQWNTIYF
D gene: .; J gene: TRBJ1-1; V gene: TRBV19; clone size: once; CDR3 DNA: TGTGCCAGTAGTATTCGGCCAGGACTCTTGGGCACTGAAGCTTTCTTT; CDR3 protein: CASSIRPGLLGTEAFF
D gene: .; J gene: TRBJ2-2; V gene: TRBV5-1; clone size: .; CDR3 DNA: TGCGCCAGCAAATCCATGTCGAACACCGGGGAGCTGTTTTTT; CDR3 protein: CASKSMSNTGELFF
D gene: .; J gene: TRBJ2-5; V gene: TRBV6-2/TRBV6-3; clone size: .; CDR3 DNA: TGTGCCAGCAGTTACTCTTGGACTAATCAAGAGACCCAGTACTTC; CDR3 protein: CASSYSWTNQETQYF
D gene: .; J gene: TRBJ1-4; V gene: TRBV18; clone size: once; CDR3 DNA: TGTGCCAGCTCACCGAGGGCAACTAATGAAAAACTGTTTTTT; CDR3 protein: CASSPRATNEKLFF
D gene: .; J gene: TRBJ2-3; V gene: TRBV18; clone size: .; CDR3 DNA: TGTGCCAGCTCCCCGACGTGGGGCGACGAGGCAGATACGCAGTATTTT; CDR3 protein: CASSPTWGDEADTQYF
D gene: TRBD1; J gene: TRBJ1-2; V gene: TRBV6-4; clone size: .; CDR3 DNA: TGTGCCAGCAGTGACGAGCCGGGACAGAGCTTTGGCTACACCTTC; CDR3 protein: CASSDEPGQSFGYTF